The 9 T cell receptor beta chains in this list originate from one sample, sequenced in a study of human T cells and chemical hapten exposure. The sample's time point: patch test 2, 6 weeks after DPC sensitization. Treatment indicated: therapeutic diphenylcyclopropenone sensitization with weekly scalp DPC. TCRdb passed the RACE reads through MiXCR, listing each CDR3 protein once. Among about 82,000 distinct CDR3 sequences, about 10% were seen once, and the ten largest hold less than 5%. This specimen was whole blood, taken in connection with sensitization to the hapten diphenylcyclopropenone (DPC). The receptors here all came from a woman aged 45-65 years with alopecia areata. Some clones in this sample may be carry-over from other donors' samples.

The chain employs TRBV9 and TRBJ2-2; D remains ambiguous. Germline loops: CDR1 SGDLS, CDR2 YYNGEE. The CDR3 totals 17 residues. Trimming took 6 bases from V and 4 from J, leaving 22 bases between them. This CDR3 reads CASTFTADASGTGELFF. CDR3 DNA: TGTGCCAGCACGTTTACCGCCGACGCGTCGGGCACCGGGGAGCTGTTTTTT.

At least ten counts were recorded for this clonotype. CDR3: CASSLNDRVDTQYF. The CDR3 DNA reads as TGTGCCAGCAGCCTAAACGATAGGGTAGATACGCAGTATTTT. The rearrangement joins TRBV6-4 to TRBJ2-3; D gene uncertain. V was clipped by 6 bases and J by 5 bases, with 15 bases between them. The CDR3 runs to 14 residues. Germline V gives CDR1 MRHNA, CDR2 SNTAGT.

This clonotype was observed a handful of times. The rearrangement links TRBV7-8 to TRBJ2-7, with TRBD2 identical over 8 bases. V lost 2 bases and J lost 7; bases outside the gene matches: 10. CDR1 and CDR2 (germline): SGHVS, FQNEAQ. This CDR3 contains 15 residues. The CDR3 loop reads CASSLRREASGEQYF. DNA for the CDR3: TGTGCCAGCAGCTTACGGCGGGAGGCATCGGGGGAGCAGTACTTC.

The V gene is TRBV29-1, the J gene TRBJ2-1; 8 nucleotides match TRBD1. Germline trimming cut 6 bases from V and 0 bases from J; bases unmatched to any gene: 7. The CDR3 runs 15 residues. Germline CDR1 is SQVTM and CDR2 is ANQGSEA. The CDR3 loop reads CSVLGQVLSYNEQFF. The DNA for the CDR3 is TGCAGCGTGTTGGGACAGGTCCTCTCCTACAATGAGCAGTTCTTC.

This clonotype was seen a few times. V gene TRBV9 combines with J gene TRBJ2-3; 8 positions match TRBD1. The germline V gene has CDR1 SGDLS and CDR2 YYNGEE. V was clipped by 2 bases and J by 0 bases; unmatched bases: 8. This CDR3 is 17 amino acids long. The CDR3 DNA is TGTGCCAGCAGCGTCACCGGGACAGGAGCTAGCACAGATACGCAGTATTTT. Protein product: CASSVTGTGASTDTQYF.

This clonotype was detected many times. J is TRBJ2-4 and V is TRBV6-2 or TRBV6-3, with TRBD1 matching 7 bases. V was pared by 6 bases and J by 6 bases, with 2 bases of the junction left unmatched. CDR3 length: 12 residues. Germline lookup yields CDR1 MNHEY and CDR2 SVGEGT. The CDR3 bases are TGTGCCAGCAGCCGGGACAGAAACATTCAGTACTTC. It encodes CASSRDRNIQYF.

This clonotype was seen ten or more times. V is TRBV12-3 or TRBV12-4 and J is TRBJ1-1; D unclear. This CDR3 has 15 residues. The V end was cut by 6 bases, the J end by 2 bases, with 16 bases between. In DNA form, the CDR3 reads TGTGCCAGCAGCCCATCAGACACGCTTAACACTGAAGCTTTCTTT. This encodes CASSPSDTLNTEAFF.

This clonotype was observed a handful of times. The rearrangement joins TRBV9 to TRBJ2-7; D gene ambiguous. Between the trimmed V and J ends, which lost 3 bases and 3 bases, there was a span of 13 bases. Germline V gene data show CDR1 as SGDLS and CDR2 as YYNGEE. CDR3 length: 14 residues. The CDR3 protein is CASSAWTSDYEQYF. For the CDR3, the DNA is TGTGCCAGCAGCGCCTGGACCTCCGACTACGAGCAGTACTTC.

This clonotype occurred a few times. This rearrangement joins TRBV20-1 to TRBJ2-5, with TRBD1 matching over 7 bases. CDR1 is DFQATT, CDR2 SNEGSKA, per germline (reference sequence). CDR3 length: 13 residues. V shed 5 bases, J shed 5 bases, and the junction held 8 bases outside the gene matches. CDR3 DNA sequence: TGCAGTGCTGTCGCAGGGGGAAGGGAGACCCAGTACTTC. It codes for CSAVAGGRETQYF.